Listed below are T cell receptor beta chains from one sample, sequenced in a study of T cells in Graves' hyperthyroidism and ophthalmopathy. TCRdb reprocessed the multiplex PCR reads with MiXCR, giving one entry per CDR3 protein. The sample shows fewer than 700,000 distinct CDR3 sequences, 15% to 20% of them seen only once. Sequenced input: blood. The receptors were sampled from a woman younger than 45 with Graves' hyperthyroidism. CDR3s include the opening cysteine and the closing phenylalanine or tryptophan. The order of the fields is clone size, D gene, J gene, V gene, CDR3 DNA, CDR3 protein. D genes are given only for firm matches. Only part of the rows carry a size: once, few, many, or a class if the clone is expanded.

many	NA	TRBJ2-7	TRBV10-3	TGTGCCATCAGTGAGTCTACCTCCATCTACGAGCAGTACTTC	CAISESTSIYEQYF
NA	NA	TRBJ2-7	TRBV24-1	TGTGCCACCAGTGATTCTGAACTAGTCGCTGAAGAGCAGTACTTC	CATSDSELVAEEQYF
few	TRBD1	TRBJ1-2	TRBV19	TGTGCCAGTAGTTGGGGGACAGGAGGCTACACCTTC	CASSWGTGGYTF
few	NA	TRBJ2-3	TRBV3-2	TGTGCCAGCAGCCCCTCACTAGCGGGAGGGGATACGCAGTATTTT	CASSPSLAGGDTQYF
few	TRBD2	TRBJ2-6	TRBV19	TGTGCCAGTAGACCGGGACTAGCGGAACTCCGATCTGGGGCCAACGTCCTGACTTTC	CASRPGLAELRSGANVLTF
NA	TRBD1	TRBJ1-5	TRBV20-1	TGCAGTGCTAACCCCGTCGGGACAGCTTATCAGCCCCAGCATTTT	CSANPVGTAYQPQHF
NA	NA	TRBJ1-1	TRBV28	TGTGCCAGCAGTTTTGCAGCTGAAGCTTTCTTT	CASSFAAEAFF
few	NA	TRBJ2-2	TRBV15	TGTGCCACCAGCAGAGAGTGGGGCAACACCGGGGAGCTGTTTTTT	CATSREWGNTGELFF
many	TRBD1	TRBJ2-1	TRBV6-1	TGTGCCAGCAGTGAGCTACAGGGGTACAATGAGCAGTTCTTC	CASSELQGYNEQFF
few	NA	TRBJ2-1	TRBV20-1	TGCAGTGCTAGAACTAGAGGCTCCTACAATGAGCAGTTCTTC	CSARTRGSYNEQFF
NA	TRBD1	TRBJ1-2	TRBV7-9	TGTGCCAGCAGCCGCCTAGGGACAGTTGATTATGGCTACACCTTC	CASSRLGTVDYGYTF
once	NA	TRBJ1-2	TRBV9	TGTGCCAGCGCAAGGGACACTAACTATGGCTACACCTTC	CASARDTNYGYTF
many	TRBD1	TRBJ2-7	TRBV20-1	TGCAGTGCTAGAGATCCCAGGGGGCCAGGCTACGAGCAGTACTTC	CSARDPRGPGYEQYF
few	TRBD2	TRBJ2-7	TRBV7-2	TGTGCCAGCAGCTTAGTCGGCGGGGGGAGCTCCTACGAGCAGTACTTC	CASSLVGGGSSYEQYF
NA	NA	TRBJ1-1	TRBV19	TGTGCCAGTAGTATTTGGTCGGTGTATTCGGCTGAAGCTTTCTTT	CASSIWSVYSAEAFF
few	TRBD1	TRBJ2-7	TRBV9	TGTGCCAGCAGCGCCGAAGGGGGCTCATACGAGCAGTACTTC	CASSAEGGSYEQYF
few	NA	TRBJ1-1	TRBV5-1	TGCGCCAGCAGCTTGGTAACTAGAGCGACGAACACTGAAGCTTTCTTT	CASSLVTRATNTEAFF
many	TRBD1	TRBJ1-1	TRBV2	TGTGCCAGCAGGTCCGGGACAGGGAGAACTGAAGCTTTCTTT	CASRSGTGRTEAFF
NA	TRBD2	TRBJ2-1	TRBV11-2	TGTGCCAGCAGCTTGGGAGCGGGAGGGGTATGGAATGAGCAGTTCTTC	CASSLGAGGVWNEQFF
few	NA	TRBJ2-3	TRBV6-2/TRBV6-3	TGTGCCGGCAGTGACCCCGTGGCTACCTCTAGCACAGATACGCAGTATTTT	CAGSDPVATSSTDTQYF
few	TRBD2	TRBJ2-5	TRBV4-1	TGCGCCAGCAGCCTGTCGACTAGCGGTAGAGCCAGACAAGAGGCCCAGTACTTC	CASSLSTSGRARQEAQYF
many	NA	TRBJ1-2	TRBV28	TGTGCCAGCAGTATGGGCGGCAGAGGGGATGGCTACACCTTC	CASSMGGRGDGYTF
NA	NA	TRBJ1-2	TRBV13	TGTGCCAGCAGCTTAGAAAGGTCCGCGGGCCAGGGACGCTATGGCTACACCTTC	CASSLERSAGQGRYGYTF
many	NA	TRBJ1-1	TRBV28	TGTGCCAGCACTCCAGCAGCCATGAACACTGAAGCTTTCTTT	CASTPAAMNTEAFF
many	NA	TRBJ1-1	TRBV11-2	TGTGCCAGCAGCTTAGGGGCGGGTGAAGCTTTCTTT	CASSLGAGEAFF
NA	NA	TRBJ2-2	TRBV9	TGTGCCAGCAGCGTATCCCCCACCGGGACCGGGGAGCTGTTTTTT	CASSVSPTGTGELFF
few	TRBD1	TRBJ1-2	TRBV6-1	TGTGCCAGCAGCCGAAATGGACAGGGTCGCGGCTACACCTTC	CASSRNGQGRGYTF
NA	TRBD2	TRBJ2-7	TRBV10-3	TGTGCCATCAGTGACCTCGGGACTAGCGGCTACGAGCAGTACTTC	CAISDLGTSGYEQYF
many	NA	TRBJ2-1	TRBV13	TGTGCCAGCAGCTCCGGGACGGGGAACTACAATGAGCAGTTCTTC	CASSSGTGNYNEQFF
many	NA	TRBJ1-1	TRBV19	TGTGCCAGTAGTAACGGGGAACACACTGAAGCTTTCTTT	CASSNGEHTEAFF
NA	TRBD2	TRBJ2-1	TRBV4-2	TGTGCCAGCAGCCAAGAACTAGCGGGAGGGTCTAATGAGCAGTTCTTC	CASSQELAGGSNEQFF
NA	TRBD1	TRBJ2-7	TRBV13	TGTGCCAGCTCACCAAGGGCCGGGACAGTTTTCTCCGAGCAGTACTTC	CASSPRAGTVFSEQYF
few	TRBD1	TRBJ1-6	TRBV20-1	TGCAGTGCTAGTGGGGACAGGGGCCGAGTCAATTCACCCCTCCACTTT	CSASGDRGRVNSPLHF
NA	NA	TRBJ1-1	TRBV29-1	TGCGGAGGGGGGGGTATGAACACTGAAGCTTTCTTT	CGGGGMNTEAFF
NA	TRBD2	TRBJ2-1	TRBV5-1	TGCGCCAGCAGCCTCCCGGGGGGGGGGGCCTACAATGAGCAGTTCTTC	CASSLPGGGAYNEQFF
NA	NA	TRBJ2-3	TRBV10-3	TGTGCCATCGGTGAGTATCCCAGGGGTGGCACAGATACGCAGTATTTT	CAIGEYPRGGTDTQYF
many	NA	TRBJ2-2	TRBV28	TGTGCCAGCAGTTTATCTACCTCAGGGACCGGGGAGCTGTTTTTT	CASSLSTSGTGELFF
many	TRBD2	TRBJ2-2	TRBV5-1	TGCGCCAGCAGCTCAAACCAACTAGCGGGACGCACCGGGGAGCTGTTTTTT	CASSSNQLAGRTGELFF
once	NA	TRBJ2-1	TRBV6-4	TGTGCCAGAAAAAAGCACAGCTCCTACAATGAGCAGTTCTTC	CARKKHSSYNEQFF
NA	NA	TRBJ2-7	TRBV5-6	TGTGCCAGCAGCTTGGCCCCAGATGTCTACGAGCAGTACTTC	CASSLAPDVYEQYF
many	TRBD2	TRBJ2-1	TRBV6-2/TRBV6-3	TGTGCCAGCTTCCACTCCATGATAGCGGGAGGGGGCTACAATGAGCAGTTCTTC	CASFHSMIAGGGYNEQFF
NA	TRBD1	TRBJ1-1	TRBV27	TGTGCCAGCAGTTTTCTGAAGAACCCGGGACAGGAGAACACTGAAGCTTTCTTT	CASSFLKNPGQENTEAFF
many	NA	TRBJ2-1	TRBV11-2	TGTGCCAGCAGCCTCGGGATCGATGAGCAGTTCTTC	CASSLGIDEQFF
many	TRBD1	TRBJ2-3	TRBV12-3/TRBV12-4	TGTGCCAGCAGTTCCCAGGGGGTTATGGATACGCAGTATTTT	CASSSQGVMDTQYF
many	TRBD1	TRBJ2-1	TRBV27	TGTGCCAGCAGTCCTGACAGGGTGAATGAGCAGTTCTTC	CASSPDRVNEQFF
many	NA	TRBJ1-4	TRBV3-1	TGTGCCAGCAGCCAAACTGTATCCGGCTACGGTGAAAAACTGTTTTTT	CASSQTVSGYGEKLFF
many	TRBD2	TRBJ2-1	TRBV11-2	TGTGCCAGCAGCTTGGCTAGCGGGAACTCCTACAATGAGCAGTTCTTC	CASSLASGNSYNEQFF
few	TRBD1	TRBJ2-5	TRBV24-1	TGTGCCACCAGTGACGACAGGGGGCGAGAAGAGACCCAGTACTTC	CATSDDRGREETQYF
NA	TRBD1	TRBJ2-6	TRBV28	TGTGCCAGCAAGGGGACAGGGGTGACTGGGGCCAACGTCCTGACTTTC	CASKGTGVTGANVLTF
many	NA	TRBJ2-5	TRBV20-1	TGCAGTGCCCGACAGCCGTACCAAGAGACCCAGTACTTC	CSARQPYQETQYF
few	NA	TRBJ1-2	TRBV15	TGTGCCACCAGCAGAGAATCCGGGACGGGGGGCTACACCTTC	CATSRESGTGGYTF